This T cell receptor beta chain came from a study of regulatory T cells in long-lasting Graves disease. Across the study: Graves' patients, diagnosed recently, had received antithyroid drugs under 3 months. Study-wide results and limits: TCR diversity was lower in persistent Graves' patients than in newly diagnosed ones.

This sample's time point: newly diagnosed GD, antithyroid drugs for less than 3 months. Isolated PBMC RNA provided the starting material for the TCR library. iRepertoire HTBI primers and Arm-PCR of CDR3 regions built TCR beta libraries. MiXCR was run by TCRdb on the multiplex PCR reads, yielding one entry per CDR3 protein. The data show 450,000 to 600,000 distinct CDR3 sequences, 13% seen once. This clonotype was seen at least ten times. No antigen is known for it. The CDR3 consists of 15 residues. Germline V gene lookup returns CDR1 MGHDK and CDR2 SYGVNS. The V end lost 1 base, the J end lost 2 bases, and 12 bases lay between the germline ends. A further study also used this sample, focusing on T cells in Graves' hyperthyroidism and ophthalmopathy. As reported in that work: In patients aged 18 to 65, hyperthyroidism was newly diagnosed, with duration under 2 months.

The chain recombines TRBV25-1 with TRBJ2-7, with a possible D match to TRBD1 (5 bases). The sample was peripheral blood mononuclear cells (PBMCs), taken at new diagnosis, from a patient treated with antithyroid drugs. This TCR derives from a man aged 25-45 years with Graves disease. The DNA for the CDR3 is TGTGCCAGCAGTGAATCCCCAGGGATCGCCTACGAGCAGTACTTC. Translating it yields CASSESPGIAYEQYF.